The 11 T cell receptor beta chains given below trace back to one sample, sequenced in a study of beta chain features in type 1 diabetes. Whole-study findings and limits: Shortening of TCRB CDR3s, moderate but significant, appeared in all four CD4+ subsets of Type 1 diabetes patients.

What was sequenced were expressed TCRB transcripts, since all of the isolated RNA had been reverse transcribed. Repertoires were generated with immunoSEQ multiplex PCR, while TCRdb's copy carries only in-frame clones and drops some. Of approximately 170,000 clones in the sample, over 6% are singletons; the top ten hold about 0.5%. Antigen specificity for these receptors is unknown. The specimen sequenced was central memory CD4+ T cells from blood. The receptor source for this set is a man aged 18-30 years with type 1 diabetes.

The chain combines TRBV30 with TRBJ2-1; tentatively, D is TRBD1 (5 bases). V lost 1 base and J 7 bases, leaving 17 bases between the germline ends. The CDR3 is made up of 15 amino acids. Germline-derived CDR1 and CDR2 are GTSNPN and SVGIG (reference sequence). CDR3 DNA: TGTGCCTGGAGTGCCTTTCTTCCAGGGTTGAATGAGCAGTTCTTC. Its translation: CAWSAFLPGLNEQFF.

This clone was seen only a few times. The V call is TRBV6-5, the J call TRBJ1-5; D is uncertain. The germline gives CDR1 MNHEY, CDR2 SVGAGI. With 5 bases removed from V and 5 bases from J, the gap between germline ends came to 10 bases. The CDR3 sequence is 13 residues long. The chain's CDR3 is CASSEGYHQPQHF. CDR3 bases: TGTGCCAGCAGTGAGGGATACCATCAGCCCCAGCATTTT.

The rearrangement joins TRBV5-1 to TRBJ2-7; TRBD2 aligns across 8 bases. V shed 0 bases, J shed 3 bases, and the junction held 8 bases outside the gene matches. The CDR3 has 16 amino acids. CDR1 is SGHRS, CDR2 YFSETQ, per germline. The CDR3 loop is CASSLGGSGSGYEQYF. The DNA for the CDR3 is TGCGCCAGCAGCTTGGGAGGCAGCGGGAGTGGCTACGAGCAGTACTTC.

There are a few counts of this clone. The same CDR3 is also encoded by other DNA sequences in this sample. The rearrangement joins TRBV7-6 to TRBJ1-1; 7 bases line up with TRBD1. Germline V gene data show CDR1 as SGHVS and CDR2 as FNYEAQ. Trimming cost V 4 bases and J 3 bases; bases outside gene matches: 2. The CDR3 extends over 13 amino acids. The CDR3 protein is CASSSQGDTEAFF. CDR3 DNA: TGTGCCAGCAGCTCGCAGGGGGACACTGAAGCTTTCTTT.

This clone has just a few counts. V gene TRBV27 combines with J gene TRBJ2-5, with 9 nucleotides matching TRBD1. Germline V gene lookup returns CDR1 MNHEY and CDR2 SMNVEV (reference sequence). V trimming: 0 bases; J trimming: 4 bases; junction bases outside the gene matches: 6. This CDR3 spans 16 amino acids. As DNA, the CDR3 is TGTGCCAGCAGTTTATCGTGGACAGGGGAGAGAGAGACCCAGTACTTC. This translates into CASSLSWTGERETQYF.

J is TRBJ2-7 and V is TRBV15; D possibly corresponds to TRBD2 (5 bases). The germline CDR1 and CDR2 sequences are LNHNV and YYDKDF (reference sequence). The length of the CDR3 is 14 residues. Trimming removed 3 bases from V and 6 bases from J, with 15 bases in between. The DNA for the CDR3 is TGTGCCACCAGCAGGGCGGGTGGCTTTTTCGAGCAGTACTTC. Residues: CATSRAGGFFEQYF. The full variable domain, in which reference TRBV15 and TRBJ2-7 provide the parts outside the CDR3, is DAMVIQNPRYQVTQFGKPVTLSCSQTLNHNVMYWYQQKSSQAPKLLFHYYDKDFNNEADTPDNFQSRRPNTSFCFLDIRSPGLGDTAMYLCATSRAGGFFEQYFGPGTRLTVT.

This clone was counted a few times. V and J are TRBV5-6 and TRBJ2-7, with unresolved D. This CDR3 has 11 residues. V was pared by 2 bases and J by 3 bases, with 3 bases between. Per the germline V gene, CDR1 is SGHDT and CDR2 is YYEEEE. CDR3 coding DNA: TGTGCCAGCAGCTTCGGCTACGAGCAGTACTTC. Protein product: CASSFGYEQYF.

This rearrangement joins TRBV28 to TRBJ2-5, with D possibly matching TRBD2 (6 bases). Germline lookup yields CDR1 MDHEN and CDR2 SYDVKM. The V end was cut by 2 bases, the J end by 1 base, with 11 bases between. The CDR3 is made up of 15 amino acids. The CDR3 coding sequence is TGTGCCAGCAGTTTACCGAGCGGGCCCCAAGAGACCCAGTACTTC. Translating it yields CASSLPSGPQETQYF.

CDR3 protein: CASSTPGQSYEQYF. The CDR3 coding sequence is TGTGCCAGTAGTACCCCAGGACAGAGCTACGAGCAGTACTTC. This sequence joins TRBV19 and TRBJ2-7; maybe TRBD1 (6 bases). CDR1 and CDR2 (germline): LNHDA, SQIVND (reference sequence). This CDR3 spans 14 amino acids. Between the trimmed V and J ends, which lost 4 bases and 3 bases, there was a span of 13 bases.

This clone was seen a few times. V and J are TRBV5-1 and TRBJ2-7; 10 bases are a match to TRBD2. The CDR3 is made up of 16 amino acids. With V trimmed by 4 bases and J by 3 bases, 10 bases remained unmatched. Germline V gives CDR1 SGHRS, CDR2 YFSETQ. The CDR3 here is CASSPGTSATFYEQYF. Written as DNA, the CDR3 is TGCGCCAGCAGCCCAGGGACTAGCGCAACTTTCTACGAGCAGTACTTC.

This clone has just a few counts. This chain uses TRBV6-1 with TRBJ2-7; 8 positions agree with TRBD2. J was trimmed by 0 bases and V by 4 bases; bases with no gene match: 2. CDR3 length: 14 residues. CDR1 and CDR2 (germline): MNHNS, SASEGT. This CDR3 is CASSGTSPSYEQYF. The CDR3 region has the DNA TGTGCCAGCAGTGGGACTAGCCCCTCCTACGAGCAGTACTTC.